This TCR beta chain was recovered during a study of T cell repertoires in cytomegalovirus infection. Turning to the study itself: Matching HLA type and CMV infection were both indicated by public TCR beta signatures.

TCRdb recomputed calls from the reads with MiXCR, one row per CDR3 protein. The data show hundreds of thousands of distinct CDR3 sequences, 30% to 40% seen once. CDR1 MNHEY and CDR2 SMNVEV come from the germline V gene (reference sequence). The junction had 4 bases not matched to a gene; V was cut back by 7 bases and J by 2 bases. CDR3 length: 14 residues. Comments on this clonotype: The antigen is not known.

This chain joins TRBV27 and TRBJ1-5, with 8 bases that match TRBD1. This specimen was cultured CD8+ T cells from PBMCs, taken from culture after CMV antigen stimulation. The sequence was obtained from a human donor in good health (CMV status not recorded). Some clones in this sample may be carry-over from other donors' samples. DNA of the CDR3: TGTGCCAGCAAAGAGACAGGGGGCAATCAGCCCCAGCATTTT. Its protein product is CASKETGGNQPQHF.